Each of the 7 T cell receptor beta chains below was sequenced from the same sample in a study of T cell responses to AZD1222 COVID-19 vaccine. The protocol was immunoSEQ multiplex PCR, while the TCRdb copy is restricted to in-frame clones and leaves out a portion. The sample records some 200,000 clones, more than 85% being singletons. The specimen comprised peripheral blood, sampled 28 days after the second AZD1222 dose. The receptors stem from an adult who received the AZD1222 COVID-19 vaccine.

The count of this clone is one. V usage is TRBV6-4 and J usage is TRBJ2-5; D gene uncertain. The CDR3 has 9 amino acids. CDR1 is MRHNA, CDR2 SNTAGT, per germline. V lost 6 bases to trimming and J lost 8 bases, with 4 bases between them. Written as DNA, the CDR3 is TGTGCCAGCAGGACAACCCAGTACTTC. Protein sequence: CASRTTQYF.

The V and J genes are TRBV29-1 and TRBJ1-4; 9 bases are shared with TRBD1. Germline V gene lookup returns CDR1 SQVTM and CDR2 ANQGSEA. The CDR3 is made up of 12 amino acids. The trim removed 7 bases at V and 8 bases at J, leaving 5 bases unmatched. The CDR3 loop reads CSAGTGREKLFF. The CDR3 DNA is TGCAGCGCTGGGACAGGGAGAGAAAAACTGTTTTTT.

J is TRBJ2-7 and V is TRBV20-1, with D perhaps TRBD1 or TRBD2 (5 bases each). This CDR3 contains 13 residues. With 3 bases removed from V and 6 bases from J, the gap between germline ends came to 15 bases. Germline lookup yields CDR1 DFQATT and CDR2 SNEGSKA (reference sequence). The CDR3 DNA follows: TGCAGTGCTAGTGCTGGGGGAACCTCCGAGCAGTACTTC. Protein: CSASAGGTSEQYF.

The chain employs TRBV5-5 and TRBJ2-1, with D perhaps TRBD1 (6 bases). Germline V gives CDR1 SGHKS, CDR2 YYEKEE (reference sequence). V was shortened by 2 bases and J by 6 bases, with 15 bases between the two germline ends. The CDR3 is 15 residues long. The CDR3 sequence is CASSFKLQGRNEQFF. In DNA, the CDR3 is TGTGCCAGCAGCTTTAAGTTACAGGGCCGCAATGAGCAGTTCTTC. Complete variable domain (other parts from reference TRBV5-5 and TRBJ2-1): DAGVTQSPTHLIKTRGQQVTLRCSPISGHKSVSWYQQVLGQGPQFIFQYYEKEERGRGNFPDRFSARQFPNYSSELNVNALLLGDSALYLCASSFKLQGRNEQFFGPGTRLTVL.

This clone was seen a single time. The rearrangement joins TRBV28 to TRBJ1-5; D not resolved. Deletions cut 3 bases from V and 3 bases from J, with 15 bases between. Germline V gene data show CDR1 as MDHEN and CDR2 as SYDVKM. The CDR3 has 16 amino acids. The CDR3 DNA sequence: TGTGCCAGCAGTTTGTCAGGCAGGCCTACCAATCAGCCCCAGCATTTT. This sequence encodes CASSLSGRPTNQPQHF. The whole variable domain, remainder taken from reference TRBV28 and TRBJ1-5, is DVKVTQSSRYLVKRTGEKVFLECVQDMDHENMFWYRQDPGLGLRLIYFSYDVKMKEKGDIPEGYSVSREKKERFSLILESASTNQTSMYLCASSLSGRPTNQPQHFGDGTRLSIL.

The chain joins TRBV9 to TRBJ1-1, with TRBD1 as a possible D gene (5 bases). The CDR3 is 15 residues long. V lost 4 bases to trimming and J lost 0 bases, with 13 bases between them. Per the germline V gene, CDR1 is SGDLS and CDR2 is YYNGEE. The CDR3 here is CASSRSPTVNTEAFF. The CDR3 DNA sequence: TGTGCCAGCAGCCGCTCCCCGACAGTGAACACTGAAGCTTTCTTT. Using reference TRBV9 and TRBJ1-1 for the parts outside the CDR3, the full variable domain is DSGVTQTPKHLITATGQRVTLRCSPRSGDLSVYWYQQSLDQGLQFLIQYYNGEERAKGNILERFSAQQFPDLHSELNLSSLELGDSALYFCASSRSPTVNTEAFFGQGTRLTVV.

This clone was counted a single time. As DNA, the CDR3 is TGTGCCAGCAGTTTCTCCGCCGACCCCGGAGGCACTGAAGCTTTCTTT. Amino acid sequence: CASSFSADPGGTEAFF. The V and J genes are TRBV27 and TRBJ1-1; no definite D call. CDR3 length equals 16 residues. Looked up from germline, CDR1 is MNHEY and CDR2 is SMNVEV (reference sequence). V lost 3 bases, J lost 4 bases, and 18 bases lay in between.